This is a list of T cell receptor beta chains from one sample in a study of blood T cells in healthy people across ages. TCRdb re-analysed the 5' RACE reads in MiXCR, keeping a single row per CDR3 protein. The table records under 2 million distinct CDR3 sequences, roughly 32% of them present only once. The sample was blood. The receptor source for this set is a woman younger than 45 in good health. Both conserved end residues are part of each CDR3. A D gene is named only where the DNA matches it firmly. The size of a clone is reported for some rows only, either as once, few or many, or as a class for expanded clones.

.,TRBD1,TRBJ1-5,TRBV14,CASSHPGIRTGPNQPQHF,TGTGCCAGCAGCCATCCCGGAATTAGGACAGGGCCCAATCAGCCCCAGCATTTT
.,.,TRBJ2-7,TRBV6-5,CASSPRGSGLQYF,TGTGCCAGCAGTCCGAGGGGGTCAGGGCTACAGTACTTC
.,.,TRBJ1-6,TRBV3-1,CASSQGTESPLHF,TGTGCCAGCAGCCAGGGGACCGAATCACCCCTCCACTTT
.,TRBD1,TRBJ2-1,TRBV29-1,CSGDKTGGNEQFF,TGCAGTGGGGACAAAACAGGGGGCAATGAGCAGTTCTTC
.,.,TRBJ1-6,TRBV4-1,CASSQTELSYNSPLHF,TGCGCCAGCAGCCAGACGGAGCTCTCCTATAATTCACCCCTCCACTTT
.,.,TRBJ1-1,TRBV3-1,CASSQIEAEAFF,TGTGCCAGCAGCCAGATTGAGGCCGAAGCTTTCTTT
.,.,TRBJ2-1,TRBV20-1,CSASSYGRGTYNEQFF,TGCAGTGCTTCTTCTTACGGGAGAGGAACCTACAATGAGCAGTTCTTC
once,TRBD2,TRBJ2-5,TRBV7-9,CASSSTGLAGGETQYF,TGTGCCAGCAGCTCGACCGGACTAGCGGGGGGGGAGACCCAGTACTTC
many,TRBD2,TRBJ2-5,TRBV5-1,CASSLEAGGETQYF,TGTGCCAGCAGTTTAGAGGCGGGGGGAGAGACCCAGTACTTC
few,TRBD2,TRBJ2-1,TRBV20-1,CSASIGLRAGVGNEQFF,TGCAGTGCTAGTATTGGTCTTAGGGCGGGAGTGGGTAATGAGCAGTTCTTC
many,TRBD2,TRBJ2-1,TRBV29-1,CSVLAGGSFSYNEQFF,TGCAGCGTTTTAGCGGGAGGGTCTTTCTCCTACAATGAGCAGTTCTTC
.,.,TRBJ1-5,TRBV27,CASSFQGSQPQHF,TGTGCCAGCAGTTTCCAGGGTAGTCAGCCCCAGCATTTT
few,TRBD2,TRBJ2-3,TRBV29-1,CSVAPTRLAGLSTDTQYF,TGCAGCGTCGCACCGACTAGGCTAGCGGGGCTTAGCACAGATACGCAGTATTTT
.,TRBD2,TRBJ2-3,TRBV4-2,CASSQELAGGGTDTQYF,TGTGCCAGCAGCCAAGAACTAGCGGGAGGTGGTACAGATACGCAGTATTTT
.,TRBD2,TRBJ2-3,TRBV11-2,CASSLGTSGSLVTDTQYF,TGTGCCAGTAGCTTAGGTACTAGCGGGTCCCTAGTCACAGATACGCAGTATTTT
.,.,TRBJ2-1,TRBV7-8,CASSLGGPKRPSDEQFF,TGTGCCAGCAGCTTAGGAGGACCAAAGCGGCCAAGCGATGAGCAGTTCTTC
.,TRBD2,TRBJ2-7,TRBV27,CASRATYSGSSYEQYF,TGTGCCAGCAGAGCAACGTATAGCGGGAGCTCCTACGAGCAGTACTTC
few,TRBD1,TRBJ2-5,TRBV14,CASSRGTVQYF,TGTGCCAGCAGCCGTGGGACAGTGCAGTACTTC
.,.,TRBJ2-3,TRBV7-9,CASSPREGGSTDTQYF,TGTGCCAGCAGCCCGAGGGAGGGGGGGAGCACAGATACGCAGTATTTT
few,TRBD2,TRBJ2-3,TRBV3-1,CASSQGVLAGGPDTQYF,TGTGCCAGCAGCCAAGGGGTATTAGCGGGAGGGCCAGATACGCAGTATTTT
.,TRBD1,TRBJ2-2,TRBV28,CASRPRQGGNTGELFF,TGTGCCAGCAGACCGAGACAGGGGGGAAACACCGGGGAGCTGTTTTTT
few,.,TRBJ1-1,TRBV3-1,CASGDVNTEAFF,TGTGCCAGCGGGGACGTAAACACTGAAGCTTTCTTT
few,TRBD2,TRBJ2-7,TRBV4-1,CASSQGGTGGRYEQYF,TGCGCCAGCAGCCAGGGAGGGACTGGCGGGAGATACGAGCAGTACTTC
many,TRBD2,TRBJ2-5,TRBV20-1,CSASGLAGGIPETQYF,TGCAGTGCTAGCGGGCTAGCGGGGGGGATCCCAGAGACCCAGTACTTC
few,TRBD1,TRBJ1-2,TRBV20-1,CSAIGGSYGYTF,TGCAGTGCTATAGGGGGCTCCTATGGCTACACCTTC
few,TRBD1,TRBJ2-7,TRBV4-1,CASSLDLTGGGYEQYF,TGCGCCAGCAGTCTAGATCTTACAGGGGGCGGGTACGAGCAGTACTTC
.,.,TRBJ2-5,TRBV7-9,CASSLDPLGGGTRYF,TGTGCCAGCAGCTTAGATCCATTAGGAGGGGGGACCCGGTACTTC
.,.,TRBJ1-1,TRBV7-9,CASSLERGRNTEAFF,TGTGCCAGCAGCTTAGAGAGGGGGAGGAACACTGAAGCTTTCTTT
.,.,TRBJ2-3,TRBV7-3,CASSLSRDADTQYF,TGTGCCAGCAGCTTAAGCCGAGACGCAGATACGCAGTATTTT
few,.,TRBJ2-7,TRBV12-3/TRBV12-4,CASSLAGKGDEQYF,TGTGCCAGCAGTTTAGCGGGGAAGGGGGACGAGCAGTACTTC
.,TRBD1,TRBJ1-5,TRBV20-1,CSARDYGQGSNQPQHF,TGCAGTGCTAGAGACTACGGACAGGGAAGCAATCAGCCCCAGCATTTT
few,.,TRBJ2-7,TRBV6-1,CASSPRVGGASYEQYF,TGTGCCAGCAGTCCCCGTGTGGGGGGCGCGTCCTACGAGCAGTACTTC
.,TRBD1,TRBJ2-3,TRBV9,CASSVGGTGSTDTQYF,TGTGCCAGCAGCGTAGGCGGGACAGGGAGCACAGATACGCAGTATTTT
many,TRBD2,TRBJ2-3,TRBV20-1,CSAEGLAATDTQYF,TGCAGTGCAGAAGGACTAGCGGCGACAGATACGCAGTATTTT
few,TRBD1,TRBJ1-4,TRBV6-5,CASRDRAGEKLFF,TGTGCCAGCAGAGACAGGGCGGGCGAAAAACTGTTTTTT
few,.,TRBJ2-7,TRBV10-3,CAISTTTLVYEQYF,TGTGCCATCAGCACTACCACTTTGGTGTACGAGCAGTACTTC
few,.,TRBJ2-3,TRBV29-1,CSVDLLDTQYF,TGCAGCGTTGACCTTTTAGATACGCAGTATTTT
.,.,TRBJ1-1,TRBV3-1,CASRALPGLEAFF,TGTGCCAGCAGGGCACTCCCCGGGCTAGAAGCTTTCTTT
.,TRBD1,TRBJ2-1,TRBV14,CASSRNGGQGPYNEQFF,TGTGCCAGCAGTCGCAACGGGGGACAGGGGCCTTACAATGAGCAGTTCTTC
few,TRBD2,TRBJ2-5,TRBV7-2,CASSLDPGGGETQYF,TGTGCCAGCAGCTTAGATCCTGGGGGGGGGGAGACCCAGTACTTC
.,.,TRBJ2-4,TRBV28,CASSFRVLKNIQYF,TGTGCCAGCAGTTTTAGGGTCCTCAAAAACATTCAGTACTTC
few,.,TRBJ1-2,TRBV27,CASSLSHVNYGYTF,TGTGCCAGCAGTTTATCGCACGTTAACTATGGCTACACCTTC
.,.,TRBJ2-1,TRBV6-2/TRBV6-3,CASSYPPEEQFF,TGTGCCAGCAGTTACCCCCCGGAGGAGCAGTTCTTC
few,.,TRBJ2-1,TRBV3-1,CASNGGTHEQFF,TGTGCCAGCAACGGCGGGACCCATGAGCAGTTCTTC
many,.,TRBJ2-3,TRBV7-9,CASSSRSGFGADTQYF,TGTGCCAGCAGCTCCCGATCAGGGTTCGGGGCAGATACGCAGTATTTT
.,.,TRBJ2-7,TRBV7-8,CASSFPSTAAGEQYF,TGTGCCAGCAGCTTCCCCTCTACAGCGGCGGGTGAGCAGTACTTC
.,.,TRBJ2-1,TRBV27,CASSPLSDSSYNEQFF,TGTGCCAGCAGCCCCCTATCCGACAGCTCCTACAATGAGCAGTTCTTC
.,.,TRBJ2-1,TRBV5-1,CASSPTSTRNEQFF,TGCGCCAGCAGCCCGACTAGTACCCGCAATGAGCAGTTCTTC
.,TRBD1,TRBJ2-7,TRBV28,CASSLRLGDRETYEQYF,TGTGCCAGCAGTTTACGGTTAGGGGACAGGGAGACCTACGAGCAGTACTTC
.,.,TRBJ2-1,TRBV7-3,CASSWDTYNNEQFF,TGTGCCAGCAGCTGGGACACTTACAACAATGAGCAGTTCTTC
.,.,TRBJ2-1,TRBV7-6,CASSPMGQEQFF,TGTGCCAGCAGCCCCATGGGGCAGGAGCAGTTCTTC
.,TRBD2,TRBJ2-3,TRBV7-2,CASSFPFGRGVTSTDTQYF,TGTGCCAGCAGCTTCCCCTTCGGGCGGGGGGTCACTAGCACAGATACGCAGTATTTT
few,.,TRBJ2-6,TRBV25-1,CASSSPRGKEGDSGANVLTF,TGTGCCAGCAGTTCTCCTCGGGGGAAGGAAGGAGACTCTGGGGCCAACGTCCTGACTTTC
.,.,TRBJ1-2,TRBV4-1,CASSQVRAENYGYTF,TGCGCCAGCAGCCAAGTACGGGCAGAGAACTATGGCTACACCTTC
.,TRBD2,TRBJ2-7,TRBV11-2,CASSSGLARGEQYF,TGTGCCAGCAGCTCGGGACTAGCCCGGGGCGAGCAGTACTTC
.,TRBD1,TRBJ1-1,TRBV11-2,CASSLIQGLEAFF,TGTGCCAGCAGCTTGATACAGGGGTTGGAGGCTTTCTTT
.,.,TRBJ2-7,TRBV4-1,CASSQDSLRGQYF,TGCGCCAGCAGCCAAGATTCCCTTCGAGGGCAGTACTTC
.,TRBD1,TRBJ1-1,TRBV5-1,CASSLAFPTGKQNTEAFF,TGCGCCAGCAGCTTGGCTTTCCCGACAGGGAAACAGAACACTGAAGCTTTCTTT
few,.,TRBJ2-7,TRBV20-1,CSADRPGVSYEQYF,TGCAGTGCCGACCGACCTGGGGTCTCCTACGAGCAGTACTTC
few,.,TRBJ2-1,TRBV30,CAWSVLRSFDEQFF,TGTGCCTGGAGTGTACTAAGGTCGTTTGATGAGCAGTTCTTC